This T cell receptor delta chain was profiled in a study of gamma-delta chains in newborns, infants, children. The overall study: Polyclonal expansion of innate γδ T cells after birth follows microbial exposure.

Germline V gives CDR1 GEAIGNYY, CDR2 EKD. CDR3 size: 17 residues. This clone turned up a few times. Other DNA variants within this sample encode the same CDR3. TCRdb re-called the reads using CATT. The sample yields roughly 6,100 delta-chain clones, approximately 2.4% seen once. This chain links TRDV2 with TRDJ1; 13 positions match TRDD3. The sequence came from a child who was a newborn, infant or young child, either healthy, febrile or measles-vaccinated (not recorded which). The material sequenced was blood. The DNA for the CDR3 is TGTGCATGTAAAAACTGGGGGATACGTTTGTCGACCGATAAACTCATCTTT. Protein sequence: CACKNWGIRLSTDKLIF.